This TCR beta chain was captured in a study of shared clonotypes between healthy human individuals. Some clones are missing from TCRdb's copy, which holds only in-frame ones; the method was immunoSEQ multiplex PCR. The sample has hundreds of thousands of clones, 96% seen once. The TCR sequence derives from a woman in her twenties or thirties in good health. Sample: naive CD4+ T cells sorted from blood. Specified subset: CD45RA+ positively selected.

This CDR3 is CALGGASGGNEQFF. The CDR3, as DNA: TGTGCCCTCGGAGGGGCTAGCGGGGGAAATGAGCAGTTCTTC. V gene TRBV10-3 combines with J gene TRBJ2-1; 10 bases fit TRBD2. The V segment lost 11 bases and the J segment 7 bases; nucleotides outside the gene matches: 11. The CDR3 length is 14 residues. Germline V gene sequence: CDR1 ENHRY, CDR2 SYGVKD.